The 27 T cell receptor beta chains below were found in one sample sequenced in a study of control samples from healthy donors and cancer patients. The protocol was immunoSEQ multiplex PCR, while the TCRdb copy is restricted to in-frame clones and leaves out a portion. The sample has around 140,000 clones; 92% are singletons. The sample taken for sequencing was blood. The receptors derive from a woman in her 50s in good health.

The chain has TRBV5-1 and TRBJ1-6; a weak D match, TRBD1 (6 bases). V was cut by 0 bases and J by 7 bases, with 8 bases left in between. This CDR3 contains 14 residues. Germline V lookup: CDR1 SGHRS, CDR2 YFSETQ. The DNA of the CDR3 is TGCGCCAGCAGCTTGGAGGGGGGCAATTCACCCCTCCACTTT. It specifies CASSLEGGNSPLHF.

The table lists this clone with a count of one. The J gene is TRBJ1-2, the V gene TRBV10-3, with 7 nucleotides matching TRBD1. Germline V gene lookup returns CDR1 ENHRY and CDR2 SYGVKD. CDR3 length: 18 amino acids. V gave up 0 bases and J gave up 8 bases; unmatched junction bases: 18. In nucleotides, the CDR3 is TGTGCCATCAGTGAGTCCCCCTGGTTGGAACAGGGGAGAGGGGGCTACACCTTC. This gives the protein CAISESPWLEQGRGGYTF.

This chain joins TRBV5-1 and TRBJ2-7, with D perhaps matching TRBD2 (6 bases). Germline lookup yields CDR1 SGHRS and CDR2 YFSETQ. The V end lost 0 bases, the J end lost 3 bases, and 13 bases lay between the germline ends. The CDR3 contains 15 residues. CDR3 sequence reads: CASSLDAGPGYEQYF. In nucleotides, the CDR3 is TGCGCCAGCAGCTTGGATGCGGGACCCGGCTACGAGCAGTACTTC.

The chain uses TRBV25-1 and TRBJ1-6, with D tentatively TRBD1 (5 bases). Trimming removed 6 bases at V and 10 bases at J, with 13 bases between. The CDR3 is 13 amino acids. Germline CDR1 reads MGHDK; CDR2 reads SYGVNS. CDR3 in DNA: TGTGCCAGCAGCGGGGGGGTGGAGTCACCCCTCCACTTT. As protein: CASSGGVESPLHF.

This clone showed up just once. As DNA, the CDR3 is TGTGCCAGCAGCTTTCACGGGCCCTACGAGCAGTACTTC. The encoded protein is CASSFHGPYEQYF. This sequence joins TRBV7-2 and TRBJ2-7; D is unresolved. CDR1 and CDR2 (germline): SGHTA, FQGNSA. CDR3 length equals 13 residues. Trimming removed 3 bases at V and 2 bases at J, with 8 bases between. Drawing the rest from reference TRBV7-2 and TRBJ2-7, the complete variable domain is GAGVSQSPSNKVTEKGKDVELRCDPISGHTALYWYRQSLGQGLEFLIYFQGNSAPDKSGLPSDRFSAERTGGSVSTLTIQRTQQEDSAVYLCASSFHGPYEQYFGPGTRLTVT.

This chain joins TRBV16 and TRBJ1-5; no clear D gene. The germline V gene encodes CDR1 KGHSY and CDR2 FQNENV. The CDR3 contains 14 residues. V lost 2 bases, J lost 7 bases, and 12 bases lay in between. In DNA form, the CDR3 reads TGTGCCAGCAGCCAAAGGGCCCAAGTGCAGCCCCAGCATTTT. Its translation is CASSQRAQVQPQHF.

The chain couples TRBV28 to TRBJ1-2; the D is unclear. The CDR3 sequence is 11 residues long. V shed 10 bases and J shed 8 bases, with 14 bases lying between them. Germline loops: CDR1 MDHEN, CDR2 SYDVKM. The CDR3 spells CAIRYEVGYTF. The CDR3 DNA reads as TGTGCCATTCGGTATGAGGTAGGCTACACCTTC.

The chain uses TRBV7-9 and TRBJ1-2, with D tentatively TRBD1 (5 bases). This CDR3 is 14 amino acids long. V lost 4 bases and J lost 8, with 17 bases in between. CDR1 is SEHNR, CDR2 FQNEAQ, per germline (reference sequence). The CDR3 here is CASSYLRDGGGYTF. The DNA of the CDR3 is TGTGCCAGCAGCTACCTCAGGGACGGCGGGGGCTACACCTTC.

In DNA form, the CDR3 reads TGCGCCAGCAGGAATGAGGGCACTCGCACTGAAGCTTTCTTT. Amino acids: CASRNEGTRTEAFF. The chain combines TRBV5-1 with TRBJ1-1; D not resolved. Trimming cost V 5 bases and J 4 bases, with 15 bases left between them. Germline loops: CDR1 SGHRS, CDR2 YFSETQ. This CDR3 is built from 14 residues.

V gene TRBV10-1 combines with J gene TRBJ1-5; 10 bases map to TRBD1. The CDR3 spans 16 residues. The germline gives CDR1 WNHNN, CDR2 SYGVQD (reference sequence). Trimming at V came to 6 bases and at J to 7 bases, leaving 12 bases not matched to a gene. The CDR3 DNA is TGCGCCAGCAGAAGACAGGGGGCATCGCGGAAACAGCCCCAGCATTTT. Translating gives CASRRQGASRKQPQHF.

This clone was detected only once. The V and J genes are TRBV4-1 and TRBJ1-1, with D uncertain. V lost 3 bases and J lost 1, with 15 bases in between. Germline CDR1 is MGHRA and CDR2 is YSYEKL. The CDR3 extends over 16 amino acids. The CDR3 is CASSQKEGRPNTEAFF. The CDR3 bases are TGCGCCAGCAGCCAGAAGGAGGGCAGACCGAACACTGAAGCTTTCTTT.

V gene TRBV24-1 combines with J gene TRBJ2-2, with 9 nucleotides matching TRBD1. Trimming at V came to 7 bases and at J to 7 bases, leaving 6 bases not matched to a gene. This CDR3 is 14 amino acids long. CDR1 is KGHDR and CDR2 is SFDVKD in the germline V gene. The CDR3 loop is CATSSTGGGGELFF. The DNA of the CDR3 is TGTGCCACCAGCTCGACAGGGGGTGGCGGGGAGCTGTTTTTT.

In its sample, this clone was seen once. The CDR3 is CASIPKSPRELFF. CDR3 sequence (DNA): TGTGCCAGCATTCCTAAAAGCCCCCGGGAGCTGTTTTTT. J is TRBJ2-2 and V is TRBV12-3 or TRBV12-4; no definite D call. The CDR3 extends over 13 amino acids. V shed 7 bases and J shed 9 bases, with 15 bases lying between them.

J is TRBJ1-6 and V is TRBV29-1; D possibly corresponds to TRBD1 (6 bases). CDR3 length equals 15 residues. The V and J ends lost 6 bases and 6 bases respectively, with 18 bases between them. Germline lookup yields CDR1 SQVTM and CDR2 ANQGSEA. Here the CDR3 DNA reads TGCAGCGTGGTAACGGACAGAGTAACTAATTCACCCCTCCACTTT. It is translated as CSVVTDRVTNSPLHF.

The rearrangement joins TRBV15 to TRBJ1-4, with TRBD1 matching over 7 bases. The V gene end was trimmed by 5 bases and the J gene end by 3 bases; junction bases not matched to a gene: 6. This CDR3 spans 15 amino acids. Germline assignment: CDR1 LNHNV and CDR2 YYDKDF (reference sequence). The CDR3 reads CATSDRGTANEKLFF. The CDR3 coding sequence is TGTGCCACCAGCGACCGCGGGACAGCTAATGAAAAACTGTTTTTT.

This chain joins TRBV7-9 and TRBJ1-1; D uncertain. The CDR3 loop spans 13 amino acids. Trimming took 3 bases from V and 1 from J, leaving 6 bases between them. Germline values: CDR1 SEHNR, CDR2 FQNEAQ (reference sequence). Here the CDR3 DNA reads TGTGCCAGCAGCTTTGGGGAGAACACTGAAGCTTTCTTT. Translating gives CASSFGENTEAFF.

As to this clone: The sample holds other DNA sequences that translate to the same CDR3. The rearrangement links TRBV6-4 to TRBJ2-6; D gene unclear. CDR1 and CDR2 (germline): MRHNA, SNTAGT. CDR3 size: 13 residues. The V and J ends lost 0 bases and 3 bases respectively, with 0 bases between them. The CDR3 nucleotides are TGTGCCAGCAGTGACTCTGGGGCCAACGTCCTGACTTTC. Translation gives CASSDSGANVLTF.

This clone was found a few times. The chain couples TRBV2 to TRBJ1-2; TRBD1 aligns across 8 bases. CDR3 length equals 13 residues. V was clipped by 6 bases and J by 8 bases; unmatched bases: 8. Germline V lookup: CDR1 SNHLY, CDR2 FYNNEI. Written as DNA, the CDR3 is TGTGCCAGCAGCCGGGACAGGAGCGAGGGCTACACCTTC. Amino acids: CASSRDRSEGYTF.

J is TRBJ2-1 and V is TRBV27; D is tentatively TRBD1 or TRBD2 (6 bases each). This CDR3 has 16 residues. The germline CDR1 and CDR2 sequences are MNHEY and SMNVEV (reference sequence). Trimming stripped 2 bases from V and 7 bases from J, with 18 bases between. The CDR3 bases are TGTGCCAGCAGTTTACCCGGGGGCTGGGGGAGAAATGAGCAGTTCTTC. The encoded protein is CASSLPGGWGRNEQFF.

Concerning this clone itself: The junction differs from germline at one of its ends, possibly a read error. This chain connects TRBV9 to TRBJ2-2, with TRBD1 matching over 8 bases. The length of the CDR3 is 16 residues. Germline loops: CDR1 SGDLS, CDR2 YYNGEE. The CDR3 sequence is CASSVRQGRNTEELFF. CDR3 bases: TGTGCCAGCAGCGTACGACAGGGGCGGAACACCGAGGAGCTGTTTTTT.

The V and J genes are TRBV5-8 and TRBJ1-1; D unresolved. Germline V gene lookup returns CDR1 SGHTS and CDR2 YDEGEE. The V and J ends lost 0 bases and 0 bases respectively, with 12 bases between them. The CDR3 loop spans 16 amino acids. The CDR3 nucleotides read TGTGCCAGCAGCTTGGGGTTGGGCAATTTGAACACTGAAGCTTTCTTT. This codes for CASSLGLGNLNTEAFF.

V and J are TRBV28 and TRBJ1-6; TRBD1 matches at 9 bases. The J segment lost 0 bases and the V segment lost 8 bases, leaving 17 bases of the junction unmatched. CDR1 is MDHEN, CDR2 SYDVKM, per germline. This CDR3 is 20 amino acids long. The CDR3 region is CASFTPPGQGPSSYNSPLHF. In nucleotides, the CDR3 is TGTGCCAGCTTTACCCCTCCGGGACAGGGACCGAGCTCCTATAATTCACCCCTCCACTTT.

CDR3 DNA sequence: TGTGCCAGCAGCGCAGGGTCTGGAAACACCATATATTTT. This encodes CASSAGSGNTIYF. J is TRBJ1-3 and V is TRBV6-6; tentatively, D is TRBD1 (5 bases). CDR3 length equals 13 residues. CDR1 and CDR2 (germline): MNHNY, SVGAGI (reference sequence). The V end lost 6 bases, the J end lost 1 base, and 7 bases lay between the germline ends.

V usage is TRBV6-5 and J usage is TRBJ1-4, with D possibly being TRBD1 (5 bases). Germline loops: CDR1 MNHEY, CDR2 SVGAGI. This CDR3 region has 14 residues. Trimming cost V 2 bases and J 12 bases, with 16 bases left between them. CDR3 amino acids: CASSYQGSTKELFF. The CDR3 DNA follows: TGTGCCAGCAGTTACCAGGGATCAACGAAGGAACTGTTTTTT.

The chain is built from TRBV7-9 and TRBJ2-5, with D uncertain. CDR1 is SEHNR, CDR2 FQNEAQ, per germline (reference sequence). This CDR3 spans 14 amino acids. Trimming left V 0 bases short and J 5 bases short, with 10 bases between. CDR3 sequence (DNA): TGTGCCAGCAGCTTAGCGTCTAAAGGGGAGACCCAGTACTTC. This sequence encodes CASSLASKGETQYF.

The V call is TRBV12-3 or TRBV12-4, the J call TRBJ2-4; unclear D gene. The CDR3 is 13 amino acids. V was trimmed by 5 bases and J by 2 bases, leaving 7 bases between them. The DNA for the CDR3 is TGTGCCAGCAGTCTCCAGACCAAAAACATTCAGTACTTC. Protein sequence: CASSLQTKNIQYF.

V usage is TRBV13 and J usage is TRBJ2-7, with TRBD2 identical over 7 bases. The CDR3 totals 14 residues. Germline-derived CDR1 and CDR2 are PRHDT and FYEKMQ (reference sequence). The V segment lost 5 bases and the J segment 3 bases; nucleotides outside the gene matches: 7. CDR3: CASSVRDYRYEQYF. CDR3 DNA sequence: TGTGCCAGCAGCGTCCGGGACTACCGCTACGAGCAGTACTTC.